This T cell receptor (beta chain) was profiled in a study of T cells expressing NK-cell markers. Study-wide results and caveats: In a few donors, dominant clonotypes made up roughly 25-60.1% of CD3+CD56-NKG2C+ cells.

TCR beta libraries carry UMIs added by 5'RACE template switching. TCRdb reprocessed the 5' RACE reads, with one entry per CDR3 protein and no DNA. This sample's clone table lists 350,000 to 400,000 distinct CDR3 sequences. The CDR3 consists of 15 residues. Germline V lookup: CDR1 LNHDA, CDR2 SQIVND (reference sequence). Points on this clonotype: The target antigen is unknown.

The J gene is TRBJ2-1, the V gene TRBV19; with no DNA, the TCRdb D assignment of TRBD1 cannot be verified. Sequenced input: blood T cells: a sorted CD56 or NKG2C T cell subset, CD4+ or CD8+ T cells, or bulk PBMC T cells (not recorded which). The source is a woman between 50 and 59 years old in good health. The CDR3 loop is CASSIQGALSNEQFF.